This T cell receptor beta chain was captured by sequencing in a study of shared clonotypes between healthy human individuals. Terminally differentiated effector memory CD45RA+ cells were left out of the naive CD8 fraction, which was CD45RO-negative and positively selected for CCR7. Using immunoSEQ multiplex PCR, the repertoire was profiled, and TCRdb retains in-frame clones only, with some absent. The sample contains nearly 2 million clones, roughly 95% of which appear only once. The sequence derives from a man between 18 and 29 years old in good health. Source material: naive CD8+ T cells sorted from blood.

CDR3 region: CASSLEGLAEFNEQFF. CDR3 DNA: TGTGCCAGCAGCCTAGAAGGGCTAGCCGAGTTCAATGAGCAGTTCTTC. The chain carries TRBV5-4 and TRBJ2-1, with TRBD2 as a possible D gene (5 bases). Per the germline V gene, CDR1 is SGHNT and CDR2 is YYREEE (reference sequence). This CDR3 has 16 residues. Between the trimmed V and J ends, which lost 4 bases and 6 bases, there was a span of 20 bases.